The TCR beta chain described here comes from a study of cytotoxic CD8 clonotypes in ibrutinib-treated CLL. TCRdb's table, derived via immunoSEQ multiplex PCR, lists solely in-frame clones and lacks some. The table includes around 70,000 clones, 70% to 90% detected once. This CDR3 spans 13 amino acids. Germline V gene lookup returns CDR1 SGHRS and CDR2 YFSETQ. V dropped 0 bases and J dropped 4 bases, with 4 bases sitting between them. Study results and caveats: Progressing patients had sampling times that differed from those of sustained-remission patients. Public clonotypes showed up rarely, and on treatment they shrank or held steady.

Genomic DNA in an amount of roughly 2 micrograms was extracted from cryopreserved PBMCs and used for the preparation of TCR beta libraries. With regard to this clone: Antigen specificity is unknown.

The material sequenced was PBMCs, taken after 24 months of ibrutinib treatment. The sequence was collected from a human donor with chronic lymphocytic leukemia. The chain joins TRBV5-1 to TRBJ2-2; no definite D call. This chain's CDR3 is CASSLVLTGELFF. CDR3 in DNA: TGCGCCAGCAGCTTGGTTCTCACCGGGGAGCTGTTTTTT.